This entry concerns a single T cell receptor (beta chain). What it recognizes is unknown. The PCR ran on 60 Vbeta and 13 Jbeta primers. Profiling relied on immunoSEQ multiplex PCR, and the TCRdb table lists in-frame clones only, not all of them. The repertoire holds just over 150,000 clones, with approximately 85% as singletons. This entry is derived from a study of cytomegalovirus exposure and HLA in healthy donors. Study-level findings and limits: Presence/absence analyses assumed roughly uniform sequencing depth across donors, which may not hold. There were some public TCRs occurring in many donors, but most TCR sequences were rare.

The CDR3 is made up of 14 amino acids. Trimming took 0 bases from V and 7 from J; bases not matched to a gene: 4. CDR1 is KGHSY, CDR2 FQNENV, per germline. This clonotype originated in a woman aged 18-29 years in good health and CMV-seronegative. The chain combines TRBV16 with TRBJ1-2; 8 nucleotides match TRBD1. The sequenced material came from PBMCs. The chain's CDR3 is CASSQSGRGLGYTF. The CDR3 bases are TGTGCCAGCAGCCAATCGGGCAGGGGGCTTGGCTACACCTTC.